This entry describes one T cell receptor (beta chain). Antigen unknown. Using immunoSEQ multiplex PCR, the repertoire was profiled, and TCRdb retains in-frame clones only, with some absent. The sample has more than 55,000 clones, roughly 89% seen once. This sample stems from a study of T cell responses to AZD1222 COVID-19 vaccine. CDR1 and CDR2 (germline): MNHEY, SMNVEV (reference sequence). This CDR3 region has 12 residues. Deletions cut 2 bases from V and 6 bases from J, with 5 bases between. Study results and limitations: Unmutated regions of variants are reportedly targeted by nearly half of spike-specific TCRs.

V and J are TRBV27 and TRBJ1-5; no reliable D call. The receptor comes from an adult who received the AZD1222 COVID-19 vaccine. Sequencing was performed on peripheral blood, taken 28 days after the second AZD1222 dose. This CDR3 reads CASSLVGQPQHF. The CDR3 nucleotides read TGTGCCAGCAGTTTAGTTGGTCAGCCCCAGCATTTT.